This TCR beta chain was captured in a study of Graves' ophthalmopathy and Graves' hyperthyroidism listed by TCRdb under 2018. About the full investigation: Peripheral blood was collected at initial diagnosis, prior to any treatment. The study used TCR beta repertoire signatures to distinguish Graves' ophthalmopathy from Graves' hyperthyroidism and to predict progression to ophthalmopathy. In total, 120 to 150 blood samples were TCR-sequenced: approximately 40 ophthalmopathy, roughly 80 hyperthyroidism and some 17 hyperthyroidism-to-ophthalmopathy patients. To explore V-J signatures that distinguish ophthalmopathy from hyperthyroidism, a discovery set of around 100 patients was enrolled, made up of 43 with ophthalmopathy and roughly 57 with stable hyperthyroidism. An independent validation cohort comprised roughly 20 hyperthyroidism patients and roughly 15 patients who later progressed from hyperthyroidism to ophthalmopathy. In roughly 6 hyperthyroidism patients, the T-cell repertoires found in thyroid tissue were compared with those found in blood. After sampling, hyperthyroidism patients received methimazole starting at 30 mg daily, and ophthalmopathy patients received high-dose intravenous methylprednisolone. The paper's findings and limits, for the study overall: In cross-validation, the 13-signature model distinguished ophthalmopathy from stable hyperthyroidism with 87.88% sensitivity and around 84% specificity, while in the test set the corresponding values were roughly 80% and 75%. No statistical method was used to set the sample size in advance, and the investigators knew which group each participant was assigned to. In validation, the model predicted ophthalmopathy progression with less than 71% sensitivity and approximately 75% specificity; some 13 predicted patients were CT-confirmed with GO in a median of 6.5 months. Most expanded thyroid clonotypes with a frequency above 0.001 also appeared in blood, which suggests that blood repertoires may reflect the immune response in the thyroid.

Ophthalmopathy patients had moderately to severely active disease, Clinical Activity Score of at least 3, NOSPECS grade of at least 4, and disease duration under 3 months. Patients were excluded if they had other autoimmune diseases, uncontrolled infections, pregnancy or lactation. Clinical symptoms, serum thyroxine, TRAb, thyroid ultrasound and orbital computed tomography formed the basis of the diagnosis. Using Ficoll-Paque density gradient centrifugation, PBMCs were isolated from 9.5 to 10 ml of fresh peripheral blood. Trizol reagent was used to extract the total RNA, and its quality was then checked on an Agilent 2100 Bioanalyzer. This clonotype has ten or more counts. The target of this receptor is not known. No quality values exist for individual bases; no much larger clone is one base distant. Ends trimmed: V by 7 bases, J by 3 bases; bases unmatched to a gene: 7. The germline V gene (reference sequence) sets CDR1 to DFQATT and CDR2 to SNEGSKA. Spanning cysteine to phenylalanine, the CDR3 consists of 15 amino acids. Only the CDR3 region is kept as DNA, spanning 45 bases read in frame from base 1.

For repertoire sequencing, the TCR beta CDR3 regions were amplified from RNA transcripts. A first-round RT-PCR used HTBI primers with the Qiagen OneStep RT-PCR kit, followed by a second-round multiplex PCR, size selection and purification. Libraries were sequenced paired-end with 100 bp reads on an Illumina HiSeq2000. For the original study's pipeline: SOAPnuke was used to process the reads, removing any read that contained adapters or uncalled bases, had a mean Phred below 15, or lacked an exact match to the constant primer or identifier. High-quality paired reads were merged with COPE v1.2.5. Each unique nucleotide sequence was treated as a clonotype, and MiTCR v1.1 was used to align the clonotypes to the IMGT TRB V, D and J references. The analysis was limited to V-J combinations with a frequency above 0.0001, which together covered more than 98% of repertoires. A TCR clonal expansion and chaos score per V-J combination was defined as the ratio of F50 clonal expansion to chaos observed in the TCRdist matrix. Features were reduced by Welch's t-statistics and random forest to over 10 V-J combinations, which fed a naive Bayes classifier. Thyroid-blood repertoire similarity was quantified with the Morisita-Horn index. Using fastp trimming at Q25 and MiXCR clonotype assembly, TCRdb reanalyzed the public sequencing data and kept in-frame beta chains. Entries are consolidated by CDR3 protein sequence, retaining the most common genes and DNA. TCRdb's processing, not the authors' own work, is the source of the V and J calls. Within this sample are under 400,000 distinct CDR3 sequences, with 17% of them counted one time only. The ten largest clones add up to 12% of the sample.

Recombination linked TRBV20-1 to TRBJ2-2; 11 bases in between match TRBD2. The material sequenced was peripheral blood. The TCR originated in an adult man with Graves' ophthalmopathy. The DNA is TGCAGTGTTAAAGGACTAGCGGGCTACACCGGGGAGCTGTTTTTT. Its amino acids are CSVKGLAGYTGELFF.